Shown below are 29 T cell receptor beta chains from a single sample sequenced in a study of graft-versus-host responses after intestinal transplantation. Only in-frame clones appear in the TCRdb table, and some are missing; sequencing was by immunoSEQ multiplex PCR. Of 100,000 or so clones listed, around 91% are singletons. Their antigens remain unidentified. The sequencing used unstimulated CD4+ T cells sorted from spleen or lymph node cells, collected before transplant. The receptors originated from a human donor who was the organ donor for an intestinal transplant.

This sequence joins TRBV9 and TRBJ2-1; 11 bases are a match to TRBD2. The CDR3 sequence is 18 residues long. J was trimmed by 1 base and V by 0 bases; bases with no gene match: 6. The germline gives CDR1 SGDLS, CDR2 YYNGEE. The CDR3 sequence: CASSVGLAGGGSYNEQFF. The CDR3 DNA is TGTGCCAGCAGCGTAGGGCTAGCGGGGGGAGGGTCCTACAATGAGCAGTTCTTC.

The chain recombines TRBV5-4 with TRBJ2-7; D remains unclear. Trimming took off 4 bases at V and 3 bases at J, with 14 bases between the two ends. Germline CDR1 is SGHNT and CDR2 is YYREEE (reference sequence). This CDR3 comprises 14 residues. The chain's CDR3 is CASSLPGPFYEQYF. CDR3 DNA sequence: TGTGCCAGCAGCCTCCCGGGTCCCTTCTACGAGCAGTACTTC.

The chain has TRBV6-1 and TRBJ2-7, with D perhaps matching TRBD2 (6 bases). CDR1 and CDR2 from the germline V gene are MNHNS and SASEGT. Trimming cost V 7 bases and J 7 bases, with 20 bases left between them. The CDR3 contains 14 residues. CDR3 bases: TGTGCCAGCACGGCCCCACGGGACTCGGAGGAGCAGTACTTC. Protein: CASTAPRDSEEQYF.

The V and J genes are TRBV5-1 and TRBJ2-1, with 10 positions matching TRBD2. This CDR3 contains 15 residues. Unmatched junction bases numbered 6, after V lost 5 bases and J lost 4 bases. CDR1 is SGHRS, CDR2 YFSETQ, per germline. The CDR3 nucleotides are TGCGCCAGCAGTACGGGACTAGCGTATTACAATGAGCAGTTCTTC. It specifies CASSTGLAYYNEQFF.

The CDR3 region is CASSPRVPKETQYF. DNA for the CDR3: TGTGCCAGCAGCCCGAGAGTACCAAAAGAGACCCAGTACTTC. This rearrangement joins TRBV7-6 to TRBJ2-5, with unresolved D. This CDR3 has 14 amino acids. Deletions cut 5 bases from V and 3 bases from J, with 13 bases between. CDR1 is SGHVS and CDR2 is FNYEAQ in the germline V gene.

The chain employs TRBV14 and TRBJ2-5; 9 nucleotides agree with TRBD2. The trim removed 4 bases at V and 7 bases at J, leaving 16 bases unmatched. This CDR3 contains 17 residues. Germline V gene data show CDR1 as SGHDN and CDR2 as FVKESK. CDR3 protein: CASSLSGAGGPSGTQYF. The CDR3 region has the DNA TGTGCCAGCAGCCTATCCGGGGCGGGGGGGCCATCTGGGACCCAGTACTTC.

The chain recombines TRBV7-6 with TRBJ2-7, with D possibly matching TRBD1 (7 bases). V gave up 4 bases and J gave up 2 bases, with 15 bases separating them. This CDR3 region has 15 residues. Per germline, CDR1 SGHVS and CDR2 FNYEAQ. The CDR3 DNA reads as TGTGCCAGCAGCTCGGCCGGGGGACAGACCTACGAGCAGTACTTC. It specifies CASSSAGGQTYEQYF.

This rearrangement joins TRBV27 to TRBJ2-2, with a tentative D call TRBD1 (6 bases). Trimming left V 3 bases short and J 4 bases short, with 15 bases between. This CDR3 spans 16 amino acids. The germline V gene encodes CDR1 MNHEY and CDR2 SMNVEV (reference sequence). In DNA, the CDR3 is TGTGCCAGCAGTTTTACAGGGTTTTTTCGCACCGGGGAGCTGTTTTTT. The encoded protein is CASSFTGFFRTGELFF.

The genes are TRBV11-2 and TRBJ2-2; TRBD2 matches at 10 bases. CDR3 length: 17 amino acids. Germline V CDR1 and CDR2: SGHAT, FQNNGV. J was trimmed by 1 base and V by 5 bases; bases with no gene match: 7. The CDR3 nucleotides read TGTGCCAGCAGCCCTAGTCGGACTAGCGGGAACACCGGGGAGCTGTTTTTT. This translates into CASSPSRTSGNTGELFF.

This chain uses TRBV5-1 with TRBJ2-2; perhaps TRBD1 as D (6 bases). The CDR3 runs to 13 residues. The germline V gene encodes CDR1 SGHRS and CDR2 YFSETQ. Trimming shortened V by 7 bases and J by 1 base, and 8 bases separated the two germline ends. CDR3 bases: TGCGCCAGCTCGGGACAGAACACCGGGGAGCTGTTTTTT. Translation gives CASSGQNTGELFF. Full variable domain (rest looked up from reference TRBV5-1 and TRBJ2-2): KAGVTQTPRYLIKTRGQQVTLSCSPISGHRSVSWYQQTPGQGLQFLFEYFSETQRNKGNFPGRFSGRQFSNSRSEMNVSTLELGDSALYLCASSGQNTGELFFGEGSRLTVL.

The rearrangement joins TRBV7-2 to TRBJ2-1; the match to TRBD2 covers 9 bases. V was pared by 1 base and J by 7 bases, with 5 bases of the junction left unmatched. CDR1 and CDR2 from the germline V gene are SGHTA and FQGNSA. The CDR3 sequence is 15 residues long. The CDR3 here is CASSLVQLAGNEQFF. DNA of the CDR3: TGTGCCAGCAGCTTAGTTCAGCTAGCGGGGAATGAGCAGTTCTTC.

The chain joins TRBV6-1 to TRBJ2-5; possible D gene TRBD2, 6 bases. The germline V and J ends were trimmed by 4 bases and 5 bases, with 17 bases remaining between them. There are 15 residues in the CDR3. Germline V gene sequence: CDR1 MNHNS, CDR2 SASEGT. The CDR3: CASSVLSGVKETQYF. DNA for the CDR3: TGTGCCAGCAGTGTCCTTAGCGGCGTCAAGGAGACCCAGTACTTC.

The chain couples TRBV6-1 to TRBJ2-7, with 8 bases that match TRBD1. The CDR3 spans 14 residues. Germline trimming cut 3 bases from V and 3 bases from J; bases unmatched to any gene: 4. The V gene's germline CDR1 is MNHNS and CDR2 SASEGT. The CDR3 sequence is CASSDRGLDYEQYF. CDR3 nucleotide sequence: TGTGCCAGCAGTGACAGGGGGCTGGACTACGAGCAGTACTTC.

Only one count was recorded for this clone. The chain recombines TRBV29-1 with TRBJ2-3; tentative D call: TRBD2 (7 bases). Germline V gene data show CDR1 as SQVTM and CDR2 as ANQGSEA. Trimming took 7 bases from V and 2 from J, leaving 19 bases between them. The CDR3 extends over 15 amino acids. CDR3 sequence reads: CSATNTGRVTDTQYF. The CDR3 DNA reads TGCAGCGCCACTAACACAGGGAGGGTCACAGATACGCAGTATTTT.

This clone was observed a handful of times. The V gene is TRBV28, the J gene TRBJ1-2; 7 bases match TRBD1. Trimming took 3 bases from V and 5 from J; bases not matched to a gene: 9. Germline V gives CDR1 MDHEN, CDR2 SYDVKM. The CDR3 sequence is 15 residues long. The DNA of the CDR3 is TGTGCCAGCAGTTTTACGCAGGGGGTGACTTATGGCTACACCTTC. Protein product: CASSFTQGVTYGYTF.

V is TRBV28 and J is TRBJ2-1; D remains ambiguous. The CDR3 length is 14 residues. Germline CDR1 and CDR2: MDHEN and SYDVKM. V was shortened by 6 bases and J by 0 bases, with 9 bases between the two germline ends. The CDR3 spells CASRELSSYNEQFF. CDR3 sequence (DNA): TGTGCCAGCAGGGAGTTGAGCTCCTACAATGAGCAGTTCTTC. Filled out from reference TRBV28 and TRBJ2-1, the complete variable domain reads DVKVTQSSRYLVKRTGEKVFLECVQDMDHENMFWYRQDPGLGLRLIYFSYDVKMKEKGDIPEGYSVSREKKERFSLILESASTNQTSMYLCASRELSSYNEQFFGPGTRLTVL.

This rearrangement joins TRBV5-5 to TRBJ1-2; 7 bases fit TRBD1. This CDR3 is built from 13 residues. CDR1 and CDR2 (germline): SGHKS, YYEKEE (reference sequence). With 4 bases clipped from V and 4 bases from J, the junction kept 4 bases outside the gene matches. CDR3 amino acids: CASSPGTAYGYTF. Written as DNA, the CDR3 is TGTGCCAGCAGCCCCGGGACAGCCTATGGCTACACCTTC.

CDR3 nucleotides: TGCGCCAGCAGCTTCGTGGGGGTAAGGGGGCAAGAGACCCAGTACTTC. The encoded protein is CASSFVGVRGQETQYF. V usage is TRBV5-1 and J usage is TRBJ2-5, with D perhaps TRBD1 (6 bases). Trimming pared 2 bases from V and 2 bases from J, leaving 16 bases between. CDR3 length: 16 amino acids. Looked up from germline, CDR1 is SGHRS and CDR2 is YFSETQ. The variable domain in full, completed from reference TRBV5-1 and TRBJ2-5, reads KAGVTQTPRYLIKTRGQQVTLSCSPISGHRSVSWYQQTPGQGLQFLFEYFSETQRNKGNFPGRFSGRQFSNSRSEMNVSTLELGDSALYLCASSFVGVRGQETQYFGPGTRLLVL.

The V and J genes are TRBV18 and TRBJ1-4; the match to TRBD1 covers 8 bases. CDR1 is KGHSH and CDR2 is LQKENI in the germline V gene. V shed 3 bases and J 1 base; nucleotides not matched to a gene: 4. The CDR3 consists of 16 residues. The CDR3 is CASSPGQGGTNEKLFF. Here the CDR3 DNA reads TGTGCCAGCTCACCCGGACAGGGTGGAACTAATGAAAAACTGTTTTTT. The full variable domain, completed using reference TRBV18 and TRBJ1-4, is NAGVMQNPRHLVRRRGQEARLRCSPMKGHSHVYWYRQLPEEGLKFMVYLQKENIIDESGMPKERFSAEFPKEGPSILRIQQVVRGDSAAYFCASSPGQGGTNEKLFFGSGTQLSVL.

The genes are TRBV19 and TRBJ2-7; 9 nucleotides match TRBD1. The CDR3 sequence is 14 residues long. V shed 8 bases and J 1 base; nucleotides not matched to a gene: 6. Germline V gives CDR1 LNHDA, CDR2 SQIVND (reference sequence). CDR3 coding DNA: TGTGCCAGTGCCGGGACAGGGAGGTCCTACGAGCAGTACTTC. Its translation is CASAGTGRSYEQYF.

In nucleotides, the CDR3 is TGCGCCAGCAGCTTCTCCAGCACAGATACGCAGTATTTT. Its translation: CASSFSSTDTQYF. The chain carries TRBV5-1 and TRBJ2-3; D not certain. CDR1 SGHRS and CDR2 YFSETQ come from the germline V gene. V was shortened by 2 bases and J by 0 bases, with 4 bases between the two germline ends. The CDR3 is 13 residues long.

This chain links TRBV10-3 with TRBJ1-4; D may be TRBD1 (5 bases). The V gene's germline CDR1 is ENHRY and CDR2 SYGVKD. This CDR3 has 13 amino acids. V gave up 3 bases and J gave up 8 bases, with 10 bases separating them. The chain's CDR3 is CAISERQGEKLFF. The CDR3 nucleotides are TGTGCCATCAGTGAAAGGCAGGGAGAAAAACTGTTTTTT.

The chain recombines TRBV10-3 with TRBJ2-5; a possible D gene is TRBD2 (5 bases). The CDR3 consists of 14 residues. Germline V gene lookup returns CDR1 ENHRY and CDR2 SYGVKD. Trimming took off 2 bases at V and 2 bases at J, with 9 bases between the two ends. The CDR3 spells CAISETGMQETQYF. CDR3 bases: TGTGCCATCAGTGAGACGGGGATGCAAGAGACCCAGTACTTC.

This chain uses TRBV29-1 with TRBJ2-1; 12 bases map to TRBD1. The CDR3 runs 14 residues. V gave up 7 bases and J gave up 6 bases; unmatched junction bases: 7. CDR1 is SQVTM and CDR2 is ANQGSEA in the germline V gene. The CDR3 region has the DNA TGCAGCGCAATCCGGGACAGGGGGCTCAATGAGCAGTTCTTC. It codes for CSAIRDRGLNEQFF.

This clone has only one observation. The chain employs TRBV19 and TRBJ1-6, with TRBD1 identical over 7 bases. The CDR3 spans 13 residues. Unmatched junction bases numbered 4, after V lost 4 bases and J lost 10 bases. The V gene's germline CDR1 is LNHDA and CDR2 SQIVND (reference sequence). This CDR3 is CASSTLGGSPLHF. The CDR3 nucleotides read TGTGCCAGTAGTACCTTAGGGGGCTCACCCCTCCACTTT. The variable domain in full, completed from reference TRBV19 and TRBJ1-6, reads DGGITQSPKYLFRKEGQNVTLSCEQNLNHDAMYWYRQDPGQGLRLIYYSQIVNDFQKGDIAEGYSVSREKKESFPLTVTSAQKNPTAFYLCASSTLGGSPLHFGNGTRLTVT.

The CDR3 region has the DNA TGTGCCAGCAGCAACAGCCCCTGGACAGTCAACAATGAGCAGTTCTTC. Its protein product is CASSNSPWTVNNEQFF. The J gene is TRBJ2-1, the V gene TRBV14; tentative D call: TRBD1 (6 bases). V was cut by 5 bases and J by 5 bases, with 19 bases left in between. The CDR3 sequence is 16 residues long. CDR1 is SGHDN and CDR2 is FVKESK in the germline V gene.

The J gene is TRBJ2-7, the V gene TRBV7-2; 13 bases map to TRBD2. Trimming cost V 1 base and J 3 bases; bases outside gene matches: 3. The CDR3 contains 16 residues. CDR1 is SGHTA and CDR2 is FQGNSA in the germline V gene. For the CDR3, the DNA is TGTGCCAGCAGCTTAGGAAGACTAGCGGGGGGCTACGAGCAGTACTTC. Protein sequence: CASSLGRLAGGYEQYF.

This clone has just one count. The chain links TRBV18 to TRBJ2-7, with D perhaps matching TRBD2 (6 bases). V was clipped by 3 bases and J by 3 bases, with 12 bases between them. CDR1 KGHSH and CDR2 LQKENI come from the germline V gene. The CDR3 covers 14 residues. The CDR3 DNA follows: TGTGCCAGCTCACCGGTGACTAGTCTCTACGAGCAGTACTTC. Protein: CASSPVTSLYEQYF.

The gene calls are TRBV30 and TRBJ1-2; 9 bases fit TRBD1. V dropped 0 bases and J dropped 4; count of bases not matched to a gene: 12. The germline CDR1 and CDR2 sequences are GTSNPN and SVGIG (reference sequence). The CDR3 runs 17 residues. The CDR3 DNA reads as TGTGCCTGGAGTGTACCCCCCGGGACAGGGTTCGGCTATGGCTACACCTTC. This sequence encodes CAWSVPPGTGFGYGYTF.